The 30 T cell receptor beta chains below were found in one sample sequenced in a study of cytomegalovirus exposure and HLA in healthy donors. Produced via immunoSEQ multiplex PCR; TCRdb's table is partial and in-frame only. The table records 200,000 to 250,000 clones, around four fifths of them present only once. Material for sequencing was PBMCs. Receptors were obtained from a woman under 30 in good health and CMV-seronegative.

This clone was counted a few times. J is TRBJ1-2 and V is TRBV2, with D possibly being TRBD1 (6 bases). The germline V gene has CDR1 SNHLY and CDR2 FYNNEI. The CDR3 spans 10 residues. Trimming stripped 11 bases from V and 3 bases from J, with 7 bases between. The CDR3 bases are TGTGCCGCAGGGGACTATGGCTACACCTTC. This gives the protein CAAGDYGYTF.

J is TRBJ2-1 and V is TRBV11-1; D gene ambiguous. V was clipped by 1 base and J by 5 bases, with 15 bases between them. The CDR3 sequence is 16 residues long. The germline V gene encodes CDR1 SGHAT and CDR2 FQDESV (reference sequence). In DNA form, the CDR3 reads TGTGCCAGCAGCTTAGTCCCACCCAGCGAAGACAATGAGCAGTTCTTC. It is translated as CASSLVPPSEDNEQFF.

The chain links TRBV13 to TRBJ2-7; D remains ambiguous. Per germline, CDR1 PRHDT and CDR2 FYEKMQ (reference sequence). CDR3 length: 14 residues. The ends were cut back, 2 bases at V and 6 bases at J, with 14 bases in the middle. The CDR3 sequence: CASSLRNRKTEQYF. The CDR3 DNA follows: TGTGCCAGCAGCTTACGTAACCGGAAAACCGAGCAGTACTTC.

J is TRBJ2-3 and V is TRBV6-6, with a possible D match to TRBD2 (5 bases). Trimming removed 7 bases from V and 0 bases from J, with 11 bases in between. The CDR3 extends over 14 amino acids. Germline CDR1 reads MNHNY; CDR2 reads SVGAGI (reference sequence). This chain's CDR3 is CASTQDSSTDTQYF. The CDR3 nucleotides read TGTGCCAGCACGCAGGACTCTAGCACAGATACGCAGTATTTT.

This clone has only a few counts. The V call is TRBV4-1, the J call TRBJ2-1; TRBD2 matches at 7 bases. V lost 1 base, J lost 3 bases, and 6 bases stayed unmatched. Germline CDR1 is MGHRA and CDR2 is YSYEKL. This CDR3 contains 16 residues. CDR3 nucleotides: TGCGCCAGCAGCCAAGCAGGAGGGAGGGTCTACAATGAGCAGTTCTTC. Its protein is CASSQAGGRVYNEQFF.

This clone was found once. The V gene is TRBV27, the J gene TRBJ2-1, with 15 bases aligning to TRBD2. This CDR3 region has 16 residues. The trim removed 5 bases at V and 8 bases at J, leaving 7 bases unmatched. Germline-derived CDR1 and CDR2 are MNHEY and SMNVEV (reference sequence). CDR3 bases: TGTGCCAGCAGTGAGACGGGACTAGCGGGAGGATATGAGCAGTTCTTC. This encodes CASSETGLAGGYEQFF.

This sequence joins TRBV27 and TRBJ2-7; D gene uncertain. This CDR3 region has 13 residues. CDR1 MNHEY and CDR2 SMNVEV come from the germline V gene (reference sequence). Trimming removed 4 bases from V and 4 bases from J, with 11 bases in between. The chain's CDR3 is CASSSYLKYEQYF. The CDR3 DNA reads as TGTGCCAGCAGTTCCTACCTAAAATACGAGCAGTACTTC.

In this sample, this clone turned up once. The rearrangement uses TRBV7-9 and TRBJ2-7; D may be TRBD1 (6 bases). V lost 3 bases to trimming and J lost 0 bases, with 12 bases between them. The CDR3 contains 15 residues. Germline values: CDR1 SEHNR, CDR2 FQNEAQ (reference sequence). CDR3 sequence (DNA): TGTGCCAGCAGCTTGGACGACAGGCCCTCCTACGAGCAGTACTTC. Translated: CASSLDDRPSYEQYF.

This chain uses TRBV5-1 with TRBJ1-5, with D hard to call. Trimming cost V 0 bases and J 6 bases, with 16 bases left between them. This CDR3 contains 16 residues. The germline V gene has CDR1 SGHRS and CDR2 YFSETQ. The CDR3 protein is CASSLAPMGMRQPQHF. For the CDR3, the DNA is TGCGCCAGCAGCTTGGCCCCGATGGGGATGCGTCAGCCCCAGCATTTT. Full variable domain (missing parts from reference TRBV5-1 and TRBJ1-5): KAGVTQTPRYLIKTRGQQVTLSCSPISGHRSVSWYQQTPGQGLQFLFEYFSETQRNKGNFPGRFSGRQFSNSRSEMNVSTLELGDSALYLCASSLAPMGMRQPQHFGDGTRLSIL.

This clone showed up many times. The chain joins TRBV19 to TRBJ1-5; D is ambiguous. The CDR3 extends over 16 amino acids. The ends were cut back, 3 bases at V and 4 bases at J, with 16 bases in the middle. Germline V lookup: CDR1 LNHDA, CDR2 SQIVND (reference sequence). The CDR3 loop reads CASSMRGSGRNQPQHF. CDR3 DNA sequence: TGTGCCAGTAGTATGAGAGGGTCGGGGAGGAATCAGCCCCAGCATTTT. Based on the CDR3 plus reference TRBV19 and TRBJ1-5, the full variable domain is DGGITQSPKYLFRKEGQNVTLSCEQNLNHDAMYWYRQDPGQGLRLIYYSQIVNDFQKGDIAEGYSVSREKKESFPLTVTSAQKNPTAFYLCASSMRGSGRNQPQHFGDGTRLSIL.

This sequence joins TRBV27 and TRBJ2-7; 7 positions agree with TRBD1. The V segment lost 3 bases and the J segment 2 bases; nucleotides outside the gene matches: 16. The germline CDR1 and CDR2 sequences are MNHEY and SMNVEV (reference sequence). This CDR3 has 18 residues. The CDR3 is CASSFRATADRFPYEQYF. The CDR3 DNA is TGTGCCAGCAGTTTCCGAGCCACTGCGGACAGGTTTCCCTACGAGCAGTACTTC.

CDR3 amino acids: CASSPGGQETQYF. The CDR3 DNA is TGTGCCAGCAGCCCCGGGGGCCAAGAGACCCAGTACTTC. The genes are TRBV5-4 and TRBJ2-5; a possible D gene is TRBD2 (6 bases). Trimming took 4 bases from V and 1 from J, leaving 8 bases between them. Germline loops: CDR1 SGHNT, CDR2 YYREEE (reference sequence). The length of the CDR3 is 13 residues.

This chain links TRBV6-4 with TRBJ2-7, with 8 bases identical to TRBD1. Germline CDR1 reads MRHNA; CDR2 reads SNTAGT. The CDR3 has 16 amino acids. With 6 bases clipped from V and 3 bases from J, the junction kept 13 bases outside the gene matches. The CDR3 coding sequence is TGTGCCAGCAGAACGAGTACCGGGACAGGCTACTACGAGCAGTACTTC. Its protein product is CASRTSTGTGYYEQYF.

The chain uses TRBV4-1 and TRBJ2-7, with D perhaps matching TRBD2 (5 bases). The germline V gene encodes CDR1 MGHRA and CDR2 YSYEKL. CDR3 length: 14 amino acids. Trimming stripped 4 bases from V and 2 bases from J, with 12 bases between. CDR3 sequence (DNA): TGCGCCAGCAGCCGGAAGAGGGAAACCTACGAGCAGTACTTC. Its protein is CASSRKRETYEQYF.

Only a few counts were recorded for this clone. The CDR3 bases are TGTGCCAGCAGCTCGAAACCCCCCGGGACAGGGGACTATGGCTACACCTTC. Its protein product is CASSSKPPGTGDYGYTF. The genes are TRBV7-2 and TRBJ1-2; 10 nucleotides line up with TRBD1. This CDR3 has 17 residues. J lost 3 bases, V lost 4 bases, and 11 bases had no gene match. Germline V CDR1 and CDR2: SGHTA, FQGNSA.

In its sample, this clone was seen once. This chain connects TRBV13 to TRBJ1-1; D not resolved. Germline lookup yields CDR1 PRHDT and CDR2 FYEKMQ (reference sequence). The CDR3 is 12 amino acids. V gave up 0 bases and J gave up 6 bases, with 5 bases separating them. The CDR3 nucleotides are TGTGCCAGCAGCTTAGGTTCATCTGAAGCTTTCTTT. It encodes CASSLGSSEAFF.

V gene TRBV28 combines with J gene TRBJ1-5; D ambiguous. This CDR3 spans 14 amino acids. From germline, CDR1 is MDHEN and CDR2 SYDVKM. Trimming stripped 7 bases from V and 5 bases from J, with 15 bases between. The DNA for the CDR3 is TGTGCCAGCATCTTCGGGAGGGATGATCAGCCCCAGCATTTT. It yields the protein CASIFGRDDQPQHF.

This clone was detected a few times. The chain employs TRBV7-6 and TRBJ1-6, with unresolved D. CDR3 length: 13 residues. Germline V gene sequence: CDR1 SGHVS, CDR2 FNYEAQ. Trimming took 2 bases from V and 7 from J, leaving 6 bases between them. The CDR3: CASSLIANSPLHF. The CDR3 DNA reads as TGTGCCAGCAGCTTAATTGCAAATTCACCCCTCCACTTT.

The chain joins TRBV6-5 to TRBJ2-7; 10 nucleotides align to TRBD1. CDR1 and CDR2 from the germline V gene are MNHEY and SVGAGI. The CDR3 is 15 amino acids. V lost 8 bases and J lost 2; bases outside the gene matches: 9. The CDR3 loop reads CASLRDRGSPYEQYF. CDR3 nucleotides: TGTGCCAGCCTCCGGGACAGGGGATCCCCCTACGAGCAGTACTTC.

This chain joins TRBV20-1 and TRBJ1-2; D gene unclear. The CDR3 consists of 11 residues. Per germline, CDR1 DFQATT and CDR2 SNEGSKA (reference sequence). V lost 4 bases, J lost 8 bases, and 11 bases lay in between. CDR3 sequence (DNA): TGCAGTGCTACCTTACTAGGAGGCTACACCTTC. Protein: CSATLLGGYTF.

This clone has a handful of counts. This CDR3 is also generated by other DNA sequences in the sample. The CDR3 region has the DNA TGTGCCAGCAGTGGGCCCCAGCCCCAGCATTTT. This codes for CASSGPQPQHF. J is TRBJ1-5 and V is TRBV2; D remains ambiguous. This CDR3 is 11 amino acids long. Germline V gene data show CDR1 as SNHLY and CDR2 as FYNNEI. V gave up 4 bases and J gave up 7 bases, with 5 bases separating them.

In this sample, this clone turned up once. The V gene is TRBV19, the J gene TRBJ1-2; D perhaps matches TRBD1 (5 bases). Trimming took off 8 bases at V and 0 bases at J, with 13 bases between the two ends. Germline CDR1 LNHDA, CDR2 SQIVND (reference sequence). This CDR3 has 14 residues. CDR3 in DNA: TGTGCCAGTTCTACCGGGGCCTCTAACTATGGCTACACCTTC. This encodes CASSTGASNYGYTF.

V usage is TRBV18 and J usage is TRBJ2-7; the D gene is possibly TRBD1 (6 bases). The CDR3 spans 14 residues. Germline V gene sequence: CDR1 KGHSH, CDR2 LQKENI. V lost 3 bases, J lost 5 bases, and 14 bases lay in between. The CDR3 sequence is CASSPRTEAHEQYF. The DNA for the CDR3 is TGTGCCAGCTCACCCCGGACAGAAGCCCACGAGCAGTACTTC.

J is TRBJ2-1 and V is TRBV7-6, with D possibly TRBD2 on 6 matching bases. The CDR3 contains 16 residues. Germline CDR1 and CDR2: SGHVS and FNYEAQ. V lost 2 bases and J lost 5, with 16 bases in between. The CDR3 sequence is CASSLFGGAADNEQFF. The CDR3 nucleotides read TGTGCCAGCAGCTTATTCGGGGGAGCGGCCGACAATGAGCAGTTCTTC. The variable domain in full, with the rest retrieved from reference TRBV7-6 and TRBJ2-1, is GAGVSQSPRYKVTKRGQDVALRCDPISGHVSLYWYRQALGQGPEFLTYFNYEAQQDKSGLPNDRFSAERPEGSISTLTIQRTEQRDSAMYRCASSLFGGAADNEQFFGPGTRLTVL.

The chain is built from TRBV5-1 and TRBJ1-6; 7 nucleotides match TRBD1. Germline V gene lookup returns CDR1 SGHRS and CDR2 YFSETQ. The CDR3 contains 15 residues. Germline trimming cut 1 base from V and 9 bases from J; bases unmatched to any gene: 7. CDR3 bases: TGCGCCAGCAGCTTGACAGGGGTGGACGGTTCACCCCTCCACTTT. Residues: CASSLTGVDGSPLHF.

CDR3: CASSNRRANEQYF. Here the CDR3 DNA reads TGTGCCAGCTCTAATAGAAGGGCTAACGAGCAGTACTTC. V usage is TRBV2 and J usage is TRBJ2-7; no firm D call. CDR1 is SNHLY and CDR2 is FYNNEI in the germline V gene. Trimming took off 8 bases at V and 5 bases at J, with 16 bases between the two ends. The CDR3 sequence is 13 residues long.

The rearrangement links TRBV30 to TRBJ2-7, with D perhaps TRBD1 (6 bases). V was cut by 0 bases and J by 6 bases, with 12 bases left in between. Per the germline V gene, CDR1 is GTSNPN and CDR2 is SVGIG (reference sequence). This CDR3 is 13 amino acids long. The CDR3 region has the DNA TGTGCCTGGAGTGTACAGGGTTCTGGCGAGCAGTACTTC. This translates into CAWSVQGSGEQYF.

The table lists this clone with a count of one. An end of the junction differs from the germline gene, which may be a read error. The gene calls are TRBV7-7 and TRBJ2-2, with TRBD1 as a possible D gene (6 bases). CDR3 length: 15 amino acids. Germline V CDR1 and CDR2: SSHAT, FNYEAQ (reference sequence). CDR3 sequence reads: CASSPGQTNTGELFF. The CDR3 bases are TGTGCTAGCAGCCCCGGACAGACTAACACCGGGGAGCTGTTTTTT. The entire variable domain, with the rest obtained from reference TRBV7-7 and TRBJ2-2, is as follows: GAGVSQSPRYKVTKRGQDVTLRCDPISSHATLYWYQQALGQGPEFLTYFNYEAQPDKSGLPSDRFSAERPEGSISTLTIQRTEQRDSAMYRCASSPGQTNTGELFFGEGSRLTVL.

The chain carries TRBV6-5 and TRBJ2-1; 8 bases are shared with TRBD1. With 5 bases clipped from V and 5 bases from J, the junction kept 8 bases outside the gene matches. Germline CDR1 and CDR2: MNHEY and SVGAGI. This CDR3 has 15 residues. CDR3 sequence (DNA): TGTGCCAGCAGTCCCCGGGACAGGACTGACAATGAGCAGTTCTTC. It specifies CASSPRDRTDNEQFF.

The J gene is TRBJ2-1, the V gene TRBV7-6, with D possibly matching TRBD2 (6 bases). The CDR3 consists of 14 residues. Germline V gene data show CDR1 as SGHVS and CDR2 as FNYEAQ. V gave up 4 bases and J gave up 3 bases, with 10 bases separating them. CDR3 region: CASSSVRGYNEQFF. The CDR3 bases are TGTGCCAGCAGCTCGGTGCGGGGCTACAATGAGCAGTTCTTC.